This T cell receptor (beta chain) was sequenced in a study of T cell responses to AZD1222 COVID-19 vaccine. Study conclusions and caveats: Spike-specific TCR breadth and depth rose after two AZD1222 doses. No day 14 peak samples; only post-peak repertoires were characterized. Most donors were white British, females outnumbered males, and clonal diversity was possibly underestimated. The study identified only 6 or 7 AZD1222 recipients as seropositive at baseline.

Some clones are missing from TCRdb's copy, which holds only in-frame ones; the method was immunoSEQ multiplex PCR. The repertoire consists of approximately 200,000 clones, with roughly nine tenths occurring once and the leading ten covering 3% to 3.5%. As regards this clone: The antigen remains undetermined.

The V and J ends lost 7 bases and 3 bases respectively, with 4 bases between them. There are 11 residues in the CDR3. Germline V gives CDR1 SGHTA, CDR2 FQGNSA. The TCR originated in an adult who received the AZD1222 COVID-19 vaccine. Sequencing used peripheral blood, obtained 28 days after the second AZD1222 dose. The rearrangement joins TRBV7-2 to TRBJ2-1; D is unclear. This CDR3 reads CASNLYNEQFF. In DNA form, the CDR3 reads TGTGCCAGCAACCTCTACAATGAGCAGTTCTTC.